This T cell receptor (beta chain) originates from a study of cytomegalovirus exposure and HLA in healthy donors listed by TCRdb under 2017. Turning to the overall study: According to a later analysis, the 100 to 150 validation repertoires were produced on the same platform as the approximately 620 repertoires of the first cohort. The study aimed to test whether signatures of past pathogen exposure could be identified by cataloging public T cell receptors. Along with the approximately 700-subject first cohort, a separate validation cohort of over a hundred different subjects was used. To predict cytomegalovirus infection status, the study combined high-throughput TCR immunosequencing, statistical association of individual TCRs with disease status, and machine learning.

The germline V gene (reference sequence) gives CDR1 as MNHEY and CDR2 as SMNVEV. The CDR3 measures 14 amino acids from cysteine to phenylalanine. The sequence is cut down to CDR3 DNA, 42 bases in frame from base 1. The junction shows trimming of 3 bases on V and 6 bases on J, and the gene matches do not reach 3 bases of it. On this clone: The specificity of this receptor is unknown. Base-call qualities are not available, and no considerably larger clone is one nucleotide away.

Donors formed part of the validation cohort, which comprised fewer than 150 subjects and was distinct from the first cohort of several hundred subjects. Library preparation used the immunoSEQ multiplex PCR assay. Concerning the study's data processing: A statistical classification framework was developed to diagnose cytomegalovirus status using the catalog of TCR beta chain sequences. The immuneACCESS repertoire file appears here via TCRdb, limited to in-frame rearrangements. These files lack a portion of the clones; in checked studies, under half of the deficit traces to unresolved V genes, and the cause of the others is not known. That table supplies the V and J calls and clone size; D and trimming were determined from the DNA. The sample has roughly 120,000 clones on record, around nine tenths of them singletons. The ten top clones hold under 2% of the sample. The full study reports these points: Most TCR sequences were observed very rarely across donors, whereas some public TCRs were present in many individuals. The validation cohort had no HLA typing available for a later analysis, so co-occurrence within that cohort was assessed over all 120 repertoires. A total of 150 to 200 TCR beta chains were listed by the study as associated with cytomegalovirus. A later analysis found that TCRs clustered in the first cohort also tended to co-occur in the 120 validation repertoires, with approximately 95% of cluster scores above 0. According to the authors, the approach could potentially be generalized to other disease states and immunological phenotypes. In vitro tests confirmed that a few of the cytomegalovirus-associated TCR beta chains recognize cytomegalovirus antigens. Cytomegalovirus status was reported to be diagnosed by the classifier with high specificity and sensitivity in both the original and validation cohorts.

This clonotype originated in a woman aged 18-29 years in good health and CMV-seronegative. The sequence is built from TRBV27 and TRBJ2-1, and TRBD1 aligns with 9 junction nucleotides. The material sequenced was PBMCs. The DNA is TGTGCCAGCAGTTTCGGGACAGGGATCAATGAGCAGTTCTTC. It translates to CASSFGTGINEQFF.